Listed here is a single TCR beta chain. This entry belongs to a study of cytomegalovirus exposure and HLA in healthy donors. The CDR3 is 14 amino acids. The V and J ends lost 3 bases and 3 bases respectively, with 10 bases between them. Per the germline V gene, CDR1 is SGHDT and CDR2 is YYEEEE. A multiplex PCR was run with 60 Vbeta primers and 13 Jbeta primers. Method: immunoSEQ multiplex PCR; TCRdb's copy keeps in-frame clones and lacks some. The table lists 80,000 to 100,000 clones, about 80% of them singletons, with 7.3% in the top ten. The sequence was obtained from a man aged 30-40 years in good health and CMV-seronegative. The sequenced sample was PBMCs. The V call is TRBV5-6, the J call TRBJ1-5, with D perhaps TRBD1 (5 bases). The CDR3 nucleotides are TGTGCCAGCAGCTCCCGACAGAACAATCAGCCCCAGCATTTT. This sequence encodes CASSSRQNNQPQHF.